Detailed here is one TCR beta chain. Via MiXCR, TCRdb re-called the 5' RACE reads, giving one row per CDR3 protein. The sample lists about 240,000 distinct CDR3 sequences, about 10% seen once, with 2.5% to 3% in the top ten. This sample is drawn from a study of CD8 T cells in ankylosing spondylitis. The V gene end was trimmed by 5 bases and the J gene end by 9 bases; junction bases not matched to a gene: 6. Germline CDR1 and CDR2: SGHTA and FQGNSA. The length of the CDR3 is 12 residues. This TCR was sampled from a male donor with ankylosing spondylitis or in good health (not recorded which). Sequenced: blood, either unsorted or a sorted T cell fraction (not recorded which). This rearrangement joins TRBV7-2 to TRBJ1-1; TRBD1 agrees at 7 bases. CDR3 amino acids: CASSLRQGQAFF. In DNA form, the CDR3 reads TGTGCCAGCAGCCTACGACAGGGTCAAGCTTTCTTT. The variable domain in full, completed from reference TRBV7-2 and TRBJ1-1, reads GAGVSQSPSNKVTEKGKDVELRCDPISGHTALYWYRQSLGQGLEFLIYFQGNSAPDKSGLPSDRFSAERTGGSVSTLTIQRTQQEDSAVYLCASSLRQGQAFFGQGTRLTVV.